Detailed here is one TCR beta chain. The antigen is undetermined. This record belongs to a study of T cell responses to AZD1222 COVID-19 vaccine. Study conclusions and caveats: Repertoires were collected only later (after the peak T cell response had occurred). White British donors predominated, females outnumbered males, and clonal diversity was possibly underestimated.

Method: immunoSEQ multiplex PCR; TCRdb's copy keeps in-frame clones and lacks some. This repertoire shows around 110,000 clones, around nine tenths found once; its top ten account for roughly 6%. V lost 0 bases and J lost 2, with 8 bases in between. This CDR3 comprises 15 residues. Germline values: CDR1 MGHRA, CDR2 YSYEKL. This specimen was peripheral blood, taken 28 days after the second AZD1222 dose. The J gene is TRBJ2-1, the V gene TRBV4-1; D is perhaps TRBD1 (5 bases). The source of this sequence is an adult who received the AZD1222 COVID-19 vaccine. The chain's CDR3 is CASSQEDTTYNEQFF. CDR3 DNA: TGCGCCAGCAGCCAAGAGGACACCACCTACAATGAGCAGTTCTTC.